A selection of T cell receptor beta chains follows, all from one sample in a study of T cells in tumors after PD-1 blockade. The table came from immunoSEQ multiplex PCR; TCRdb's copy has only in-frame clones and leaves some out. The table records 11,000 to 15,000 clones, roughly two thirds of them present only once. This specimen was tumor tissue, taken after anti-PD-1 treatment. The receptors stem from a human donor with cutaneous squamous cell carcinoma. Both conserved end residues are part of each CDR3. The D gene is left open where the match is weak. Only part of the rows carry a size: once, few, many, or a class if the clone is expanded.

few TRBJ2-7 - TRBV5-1 CASSRGTGSVYEQYF TGCGCCAGCAGCCGCGGTACAGGGTCCGTCTACGAGCAGTACTTC
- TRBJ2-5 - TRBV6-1 CASSEVWGRPGETQYF TGTGCCAGCAGTGAAGTTTGGGGGCGACCCGGGGAGACCCAGTACTTC
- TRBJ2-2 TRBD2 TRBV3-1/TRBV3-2 CASSPGGLAGGDTGELFF TGTGCCAGCAGCCCCGGAGGACTAGCGGGGGGTGACACCGGGGAGCTGTTTTTT
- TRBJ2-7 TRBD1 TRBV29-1 CSVQGEVGEQYF TGCAGCGTACAGGGGGAAGTGGGCGAGCAGTACTTC
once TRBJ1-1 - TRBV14 CASSQDAGRNTEAFF TGTGCCAGCAGCCAAGATGCAGGCCGGAACACTGAAGCTTTCTTT
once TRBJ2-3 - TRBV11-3 CASSLNQRGGTDTQYF TGTGCCAGCAGCCTCAACCAAAGGGGGGGCACAGATACGCAGTATTTT
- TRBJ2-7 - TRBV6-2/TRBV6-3 CASSYSQRLYEQYF TGTGCCAGCAGTTACTCACAACGTCTTTACGAGCAGTACTTC
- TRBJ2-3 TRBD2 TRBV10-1 CASSPRGEGSRGAQYF TGCGCCAGCAGCCCCCGTGGGGAGGGATCTCGAGGGGCGCAGTATTTT
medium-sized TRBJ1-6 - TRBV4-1 CASSQDPSSYNSPLHF TGCGCCAGCAGCCAAGATCCGAGCTCCTATAATTCACCCCTCCACTTT
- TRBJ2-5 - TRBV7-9 CASSTRVRGGGETQYF TGTGCCAGCAGCACCCGGGTAAGGGGGGGAGGAGAGACCCAGTACTTC
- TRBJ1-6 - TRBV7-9 CASSEQSSYNSPLHF TGTGCCAGCAGCGAACAGAGCTCCTATAATTCACCCCTCCACTTT
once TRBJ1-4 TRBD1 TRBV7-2 CASSFSGQGPGKLFF TGTGCCAGCAGCTTCTCGGGACAGGGGCCTGGAAAACTGTTTTTT
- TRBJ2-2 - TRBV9 CASSALGDTGELFF TGTGCCAGCAGCGCCCTAGGCGACACCGGGGAGCTGTTTTTT
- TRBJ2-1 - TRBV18 CASSQDSPTSSYNEQFF TGTGCCAGCTCACAAGACTCCCCTACAAGCTCCTACAATGAGCAGTTCTTC
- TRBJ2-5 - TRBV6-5 CASSYASSTSRETQYF TGTGCCAGCAGTTACGCGTCTAGTACTAGTCGGGAGACCCAGTACTTC
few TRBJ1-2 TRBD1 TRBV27 CASRRRTGDNPSYGYTF TGTGCCAGCAGAAGACGGACAGGGGATAATCCCTCCTATGGCTACACCTTC
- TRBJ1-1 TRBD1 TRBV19 CASSKPGTGLTEAFF TGTGCCAGTAGTAAACCCGGGACAGGGCTCACTGAAGCTTTCTTT
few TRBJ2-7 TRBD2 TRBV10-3 CAISDRTSGIYEQYF TGTGCCATCAGTGATAGGACTAGCGGGATATACGAGCAGTACTTC
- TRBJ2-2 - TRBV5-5 CASSPGGRNTGELFF TGTGCCAGCAGCCCTGGAGGGCGAAACACCGGGGAGCTGTTTTTT
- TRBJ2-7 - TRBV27 CASSLWTDSGYEQYF TGTGCCAGCAGTTTATGGACCGATAGCGGATACGAGCAGTACTTC
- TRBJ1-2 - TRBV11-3 CASSPEGRMANYGYTF TGTGCCAGCAGCCCCGAGGGTAGGATGGCTAACTATGGCTACACCTTC
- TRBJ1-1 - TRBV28 CASSPLVPDSSDTEAFF TGTGCCAGCAGTCCCCTCGTCCCAGACAGCTCTGACACTGAAGCTTTCTTT
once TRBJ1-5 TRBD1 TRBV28 CASGDRGFEQSNQPQHF TGTGCCAGCGGGGACAGGGGATTTGAACAAAGCAATCAGCCCCAGCATTTT
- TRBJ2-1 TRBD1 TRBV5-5 CASSHPDRVNEQFF TGTGCCAGCAGCCACCCGGACAGGGTCAATGAGCAGTTCTTC
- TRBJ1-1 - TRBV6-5 CASRSGVRTEAFF TGTGCCAGCAGATCAGGGGTACGGACTGAAGCTTTCTTT
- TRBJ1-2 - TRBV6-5 CASGAQTYGYTF TGTGCCAGCGGGGCACAGACCTATGGCTACACCTTC
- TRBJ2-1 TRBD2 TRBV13 CASSPGLAGRIYNEQFF TGTGCCAGCAGCCCTGGACTAGCGGGGAGGATCTACAATGAGCAGTTCTTC
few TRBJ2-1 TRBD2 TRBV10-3 CAISVGSGGVYNEQFF TGTGCCATCAGTGTGGGTAGCGGGGGGGTCTACAATGAGCAGTTCTTC